This T cell receptor (beta chain) was identified in a study of blood T cell repertoires in COVID-19. TCRdb's copy holds only in-frame clones and misses some; the assay was immunoSEQ multiplex PCR. This sample has 72,000 or so clones, with 90% found just once. The J segment lost 3 bases and the V segment lost 4 bases, leaving 2 bases of the junction unmatched. The CDR3 contains 15 residues. CDR1 and CDR2 from the germline V gene are LGHDT and YNNKEL (reference sequence). The TCR comes from a woman older than 75 with acute or convalescent COVID-19. The sequenced sample was peripheral blood. The rearrangement links TRBV3-1 (or the pseudogene TRBV3-2) to TRBJ2-1; 11 nucleotides align to TRBD1. CDR3 sequence (DNA): TGTGCCAGCAGCCGGGGACAGGGGGTCTACAATGAGCAGTTCTTC. Amino acids: CASSRGQGVYNEQFF.